A single sample gave rise to the 25 T cell receptor beta chains below, sequenced in a study of CD8+CD57+ T cells in acquired aplastic anemia. For CDR3 and TCR beta VDJ profiling, genomic DNA was the template used. Each CDR3 protein gets one entry after TCRdb re-called the reads with MiXCR. The sample records fewer than 250,000 distinct CDR3 sequences, roughly half being singletons. Material: sorted CD4+, CD8+, or CD8+CD57+ T cells (not recorded which) from PBMCs. Receptors were obtained from a human donor in good health, serving as a control.

This clonotype was observed once. The chain is built from TRBV11-3 and TRBJ2-7, with no clear D. CDR3 length: 15 amino acids. Deletions cut 5 bases from V and 3 bases from J, with 17 bases between. Germline CDR1 is SGHNT and CDR2 is YENEEA. The CDR3 DNA follows: TGTGCCAGCAGCAAGGACCAAAGCCCCCTCTACGAGCAGTACTTC. It codes for CASSKDQSPLYEQYF.

Notes on this clonotype: A much larger clone lies one base from this, so it may be a read error. The J gene is TRBJ2-5, the V gene TRBV6-2 or TRBV6-3; 7 bases are shared with TRBD1. The CDR3 length is 16 residues. Losses at the gene ends were 5 bases for V and 4 bases for J; bases not matched to a gene: 13. Germline assignment: CDR1 MNHEY and CDR2 SVGEGT. The CDR3 nucleotides read TGTGCCAGCAGTGGTAGGGACAGTCGTCGGGGAGAGACCCAGTACTTC. Encoded protein: CASSGRDSRRGETQYF.

Here the CDR3 reads CASSERSLPGTASYEQYF. The CDR3 nucleotides read TGTGCCAGCAGTGAAAGGTCCTTGCCCGGGACAGCCTCCTACGAGCAGTACTTC. The chain recombines TRBV11-1 with TRBJ2-7, with 7 bases fitting TRBD1. With V trimmed by 6 bases and J by 0 bases, 17 bases remained unmatched. The CDR3 totals 18 residues. The germline gives CDR1 SGHAT, CDR2 FQDESV (reference sequence).

This clonotype has ten or more counts. The V call is TRBV24-1, the J call TRBJ2-7, with D uncertain. CDR1 is KGHDR, CDR2 SFDVKD, per germline. There are 13 residues in the CDR3. V lost 0 bases and J 5 bases, leaving 7 bases between the germline ends. DNA of the CDR3: TGTGCCACCAGTGATTTGCAAAGGGACGAGCAGTACTTC. Translating it yields CATSDLQRDEQYF.

This clonotype was counted at least ten times. The V and J genes are TRBV7-2 and TRBJ2-5; no firm D call. The germline V gene has CDR1 SGHTA and CDR2 FQGNSA. The length of the CDR3 is 14 residues. V was pared by 4 bases and J by 4 bases, with 13 bases between. CDR3 region: CASSSGSNRETQYF. CDR3 DNA: TGTGCCAGCAGCTCCGGGTCCAACCGAGAGACCCAGTACTTC.

The chain links TRBV12-3 or TRBV12-4 to TRBJ1-1; the match to TRBD1 covers 10 bases. Trimming removed 6 bases from V and 10 bases from J; junction bases left unmatched: 5. This CDR3 is 12 amino acids long. This CDR3 is CASRGTGASAFF. The CDR3 nucleotides are TGTGCCAGCAGAGGGACAGGGGCTTCAGCTTTCTTT.

The CDR3 coding sequence is TGTGCCAGCAGCTTAGTTCCGGGACAGGTCCTCTACGAGCAGTACTTC. Protein product: CASSLVPGQVLYEQYF. This chain uses TRBV7-2 with TRBJ2-7; 8 nucleotides match TRBD1. This CDR3 has 16 amino acids. With 1 base clipped from V and 3 bases from J, the junction kept 8 bases outside the gene matches. CDR1 is SGHTA, CDR2 FQGNSA, per germline.

This chain joins TRBV5-1 and TRBJ2-3; maybe TRBD2 (6 bases). Trimming stripped 0 bases from V and 0 bases from J, with 11 bases between. The CDR3 sequence is 16 residues long. Germline loops: CDR1 SGHRS, CDR2 YFSETQ. CDR3: CASSLEGLASTDTQYF. CDR3 in DNA: TGCGCCAGCAGCTTGGAAGGGCTAGCGAGCACAGATACGCAGTATTTT.

This clonotype occurred many times. The chain recombines TRBV12-3 or TRBV12-4 with TRBJ2-5, with D hard to call. This CDR3 comprises 13 residues. Trimming shortened V by 2 bases and J by 3 bases, and 7 bases separated the two germline ends. The CDR3 region has the DNA TGTGCCAGCAGTTTACGGGCAAAAGAGACCCAGTACTTC. Translating it yields CASSLRAKETQYF.

This clonotype was seen many times. The chain recombines TRBV12-3 or TRBV12-4 with TRBJ2-7; D gene unclear. This CDR3 has 16 amino acids. V was cut by 3 bases and J by 4 bases, with 19 bases left in between. The CDR3 nucleotides are TGTGCCAGCAGTTTCCTCCTCGACACCTCTGTTTACGAGCAGTACTTC. Translated, it gives CASSFLLDTSVYEQYF.

This clonotype occurred many times. CDR3 residues: CASSLRGREQYF. The CDR3 nucleotides are TGTGCCAGCAGTCTCAGGGGGCGCGAGCAGTACTTC. The chain recombines TRBV28 with TRBJ2-7, with 8 positions matching TRBD1. Germline loops: CDR1 MDHEN, CDR2 SYDVKM. With V trimmed by 5 bases and J by 6 bases, 3 bases remained unmatched. The CDR3 totals 12 residues.

This clonotype was counted a single time. The chain couples TRBV2 to TRBJ2-7; D is perhaps TRBD2 (6 bases). CDR3 length: 13 amino acids. CDR1 is SNHLY and CDR2 is FYNNEI in the germline V gene. Deletions cut 6 bases from V and 2 bases from J, with 11 bases between. This chain's CDR3 is CASRDPGAYEQYF. CDR3 nucleotides: TGTGCCAGCAGAGATCCGGGGGCCTACGAGCAGTACTTC.

This clonotype was seen repeatedly, ten times or more. This chain links TRBV5-6 with TRBJ2-7; D gene unclear. V was clipped by 1 base and J by 3 bases, with 2 bases between them. Germline V gives CDR1 SGHDT, CDR2 YYEEEE. The CDR3 sequence is 11 residues long. The CDR3 nucleotides read TGTGCCAGCAGCTTGTACTACGAGCAGTACTTC. It yields the protein CASSLYYEQYF. The complete variable domain, with remaining parts taken from reference TRBV5-6 and TRBJ2-7, reads DAGVTQSPTHLIKTRGQQVTLRCSPKSGHDTVSWYQQALGQGPQFIFQYYEEEERQRGNFPDRFSGHQFPNYSSELNVNALLLGDSALYLCASSLYYEQYFGPGTRLTVT.

V usage is TRBV10-3 and J usage is TRBJ1-2; TRBD1 aligns across 7 bases. CDR3 size: 13 residues. Per the germline V gene, CDR1 is ENHRY and CDR2 is SYGVKD. J lost 4 bases, V lost 6 bases, and 5 bases had no gene match. CDR3 protein: CAISPQGTYGYTF. Written as DNA, the CDR3 is TGTGCCATCAGCCCACAGGGGACCTATGGCTACACCTTC.

Worth noting for this clonotype: The junction departs from germline at one end; a sequencing error may be responsible. The chain carries TRBV10-1 and TRBJ1-1; D is unclear. This CDR3 is built from 12 residues. CDR1 is WNHNN, CDR2 SYGVQD, per germline (reference sequence). The CDR3 protein is CASSERLAGAFF. Here the CDR3 DNA reads TGTGCCAGCAGTGAACGGCTAGCGGGAGCTTTCTTT.

J is TRBJ2-3 and V is TRBV2; D gene uncertain. Germline loops: CDR1 SNHLY, CDR2 FYNNEI. The CDR3 spans 14 residues. The V end lost 4 bases, the J end lost 6 bases, and 14 bases lay between the germline ends. The CDR3 DNA reads TGTGCCAGCAGTGGTCACGAAGATTCGGATACGCAGTATTTT. It specifies CASSGHEDSDTQYF.

This chain uses TRBV29-1 with TRBJ2-5; D gene ambiguous. Trimming took 7 bases from V and 5 from J, leaving 8 bases between them. The CDR3 totals 10 residues. Per the germline V gene, CDR1 is SQVTM and CDR2 is ANQGSEA. The chain's CDR3 is CSGKRETQYF. The CDR3 nucleotides read TGCAGCGGAAAGAGGGAGACCCAGTACTTC.

The chain carries TRBV19 and TRBJ2-3; D remains unclear. Germline CDR1 and CDR2: LNHDA and SQIVND (reference sequence). This CDR3 has 11 residues. Deletions cut 7 bases from V and 0 bases from J, with 2 bases between. CDR3 in DNA: TGTGCCAGTAAAAGCACAGATACGCAGTATTTT. Its translation is CASKSTDTQYF.

This clonotype appeared many times. The junction differs from germline at one of its ends, possibly a read error. V and J are TRBV4-2 and TRBJ2-7; D gene ambiguous. Germline CDR1 is LGHNA and CDR2 is YNFKEQ. There are 16 residues in the CDR3. The CDR3 loop is CASSHALQGNSYEQCF. For the CDR3, the DNA is TGTGCCAGCAGCCATGCATTACAAGGGAACTCCTACGAGCAGTGCTTC.

DNA for the CDR3: TGTGCCAGCAGTGCCAGGGCGGCGAGGAACACTGAAGCTTTCTTT. As protein: CASSARAARNTEAFF. V usage is TRBV6-5 and J usage is TRBJ1-1, with D possibly being TRBD1 (5 bases). CDR3 length: 15 residues. Germline-derived CDR1 and CDR2 are MNHEY and SVGAGI. With 5 bases removed from V and 1 base from J, the gap between germline ends came to 14 bases.

This clonotype was recorded only once. One end of the junction varies from germline; a read error may be responsible. The rearrangement links TRBV15 to TRBJ1-3; 9 bases are a match to TRBD1. Germline-derived CDR1 and CDR2 are LNHNV and YYDKDF (reference sequence). The length of the CDR3 is 17 residues. The CDR3 loop is CATSGLNRGPTGNTLYF. The DNA for the CDR3 is TGTGCCACCAGCGGCCTGAACAGGGGGCCGACTGGAAACACCTTATATTTT.

This clonotype was counted many times. This chain uses TRBV5-1 with TRBJ1-6; no reliable D call. Looked up from germline, CDR1 is SGHRS and CDR2 is YFSETQ. The CDR3 is made up of 13 amino acids. Trimming removed 1 base at V and 10 bases at J, with 9 bases between. DNA for the CDR3: TGCGCCAGCAGCTTGACGGTGTACTCACCCCTCCACTTT. Its translation is CASSLTVYSPLHF.

This clonotype has just a few counts. The DNA of the CDR3 is TGTGCCAGCAGTTACCCTCGGTTGGGGGTAAATGAGCAGTTCTTC. The encoded protein is CASSYPRLGVNEQFF. This chain uses TRBV7-9 with TRBJ2-1; TRBD1 or TRBD2 may be the D gene (5 bases each). Trimming removed 6 bases at V and 7 bases at J, with 19 bases between. This CDR3 region has 15 residues. The germline CDR1 and CDR2 sequences are SEHNR and FQNEAQ (reference sequence).

The chain is built from TRBV5-5 and TRBJ1-6; possibly TRBD1 for D (5 bases). The V gene lost 2 bases and the J gene lost 9 bases, with 15 bases spanning the gap. CDR1 is SGHKS and CDR2 is YYEKEE in the germline V gene (reference sequence). The CDR3 has 15 residues. DNA of the CDR3: TGTGCCAGCAGCTTCAGCGGGGCTCGTACTTCACCCCTCCACTTT. This gives the protein CASSFSGARTSPLHF.

V usage is TRBV6-1 and J usage is TRBJ2-7, with TRBD1 as a possible D gene (6 bases). The CDR3 loop spans 15 amino acids. Germline V gives CDR1 MNHNS, CDR2 SASEGT. V was pared by 3 bases and J by 0 bases, with 12 bases between. CDR3: CASSETQGSSYEQYF. The CDR3 DNA reads as TGTGCCAGCAGTGAGACCCAGGGGAGCTCCTACGAGCAGTACTTC.